The 31 T cell receptor beta chains given below trace back to one sample, sequenced in a study of T cells after yellow fever vaccination. A single record per CDR3 protein comes from TCRdb applying MiXCR to the 5' RACE reads. The top ten hold less than 20% of the sample, which has fewer than 350,000 distinct CDR3 sequences, around 4.3% seen once. Specimen: PBMCs, collected 15 days after the yellow fever booster vaccination. These receptors all stem from a man between 18 and 35 years old who received the YFV17D yellow fever vaccine.

This clonotype was counted at least ten times. This chain joins TRBV27 and TRBJ2-7, with D possibly being TRBD2 (5 bases). Germline V gives CDR1 MNHEY, CDR2 SMNVEV (reference sequence). The CDR3 loop spans 14 amino acids. V shed 5 bases and J shed 2 bases, with 13 bases lying between them. CDR3 nucleotides: TGTGCCAGCAGTCGCTCGGGGTCGGCCTACGAGCAGTACTTC. Protein: CASSRSGSAYEQYF.

This clonotype appeared many times. The J gene is TRBJ1-2, the V gene TRBV29-1; tentatively, D is TRBD1 (5 bases). The CDR3 runs to 14 residues. The V gene lost 5 bases and the J gene lost 7 bases, with 20 bases spanning the gap. Germline V CDR1 and CDR2: SQVTM, ANQGSEA. CDR3 DNA sequence: TGCAGCGTTACAGGCGGCGGTTACCCTGCTGGCTACACCTTC. It yields the protein CSVTGGGYPAGYTF.

The chain carries TRBV24-1 and TRBJ2-5, with a possible D match to TRBD1 (6 bases). V shed 5 bases and J shed 0 bases, with 9 bases lying between them. Germline lookup yields CDR1 KGHDR and CDR2 SFDVKD. CDR3 length: 14 amino acids. The CDR3 DNA sequence: TGTGCCACCAGTGGCGAGGGGGACCAAGAGACCCAGTACTTC. Translated, it gives CATSGEGDQETQYF.

This clonotype appeared many times. The chain employs TRBV18 and TRBJ2-5, with 8 bases identical to TRBD1. The CDR3 spans 14 residues. Germline CDR1 KGHSH, CDR2 LQKENI. The ends lost 8 bases at V and 5 bases at J; junction bases unmatched: 10. The CDR3 DNA is TGTGCCAGCAGCCCAAGGACAGGGCAGGAGACCCAGTACTTC. Translating it yields CASSPRTGQETQYF.

Only a few counts were recorded for this clonotype. This chain connects TRBV5-1 to TRBJ2-3; 10 bases align to TRBD2. The germline V gene encodes CDR1 SGHRS and CDR2 YFSETQ. The CDR3 length is 18 residues. V lost 8 bases to trimming and J lost 0 bases; unmatched junction nucleotides: 15. CDR3 residues: CASMSGRAGGPSTDTQYF. The CDR3 bases are TGCGCCAGTATGAGTGGAAGAGCGGGGGGGCCGAGCACAGATACGCAGTATTTT.

This clonotype was counted ten times or more. The chain has TRBV7-6 and TRBJ2-3; 9 bases line up with TRBD1. With 2 bases clipped from V and 4 bases from J, the junction kept 4 bases outside the gene matches. The CDR3 covers 15 residues. CDR1 is SGHVS, CDR2 FNYEAQ, per germline. The CDR3 loop reads CASSLLGQGADTQYF. Here the CDR3 DNA reads TGTGCCAGCAGCTTACTGGGACAGGGCGCAGATACGCAGTATTTT.

The chain uses TRBV20-1 and TRBJ2-5; 8 nucleotides match TRBD1. Germline V CDR1 and CDR2: DFQATT, SNEGSKA (reference sequence). This CDR3 has 15 residues. J lost 1 base, V lost 6 bases, and 10 bases had no gene match. The CDR3 nucleotides are TGCAGTGCGACCCCAGGGGGCCGGCTCCAAGAGACCCAGTACTTC. Translated, it gives CSATPGGRLQETQYF.

The sample holds a few counts of this clonotype. This chain joins TRBV7-6 and TRBJ2-5; 11 bases align to TRBD2. Germline trimming cut 2 bases from V and 3 bases from J; bases unmatched to any gene: 8. Germline CDR1 is SGHVS and CDR2 is FNYEAQ. This CDR3 spans 17 amino acids. Written as DNA, the CDR3 is TGTGCCAGCAGCTTATCTGTCCCGGGACTAGCGGAAGAGACCCAGTACTTC. Protein product: CASSLSVPGLAEETQYF.

This clonotype came up a few times. V usage is TRBV3-1 and J usage is TRBJ2-1, with 10 bases aligning to TRBD2. Germline CDR1 is LGHDT and CDR2 is YNNKEL (reference sequence). This CDR3 has 16 residues. The V gene end was trimmed by 5 bases and the J gene end by 4 bases; junction bases not matched to a gene: 8. This chain's CDR3 is CASSSGSGGTYNEQFF. Written as DNA, the CDR3 is TGTGCCAGCAGCTCAGGTAGCGGGGGGACTTACAATGAGCAGTTCTTC.

This clonotype was counted a few times. The chain combines TRBV5-4 with TRBJ1-6; 10 bases line up with TRBD1. CDR1 and CDR2 (germline): SGHNT, YYREEE (reference sequence). This CDR3 is built from 16 residues. The V segment lost 0 bases and the J segment 11 bases; nucleotides outside the gene matches: 8. The CDR3 is CASSLAGGTGAPPLHF. The CDR3 DNA sequence: TGTGCCAGCAGCTTGGCGGGAGGGACAGGGGCCCCACCCCTCCACTTT.

The rearrangement joins TRBV18 to TRBJ1-6; 8 nucleotides match TRBD1. The CDR3 has 17 amino acids. In germline, CDR1 is KGHSH, CDR2 LQKENI. Unmatched junction bases numbered 9, after V lost 1 base and J lost 7 bases. CDR3 nucleotides: TGTGCCAGCTCACCACGCCCCCTACAGGGGGAAAATTCACCCCTCCACTTT. Amino acid sequence: CASSPRPLQGENSPLHF.

The chain joins TRBV27 to TRBJ2-3; D not resolved. Trimming pared 10 bases from V and 1 base from J, leaving 6 bases between. Germline V gene lookup returns CDR1 MNHEY and CDR2 SMNVEV (reference sequence). The CDR3 runs 11 residues. As DNA, the CDR3 is TGTGCCACGCGACGCACAGATACGCAGTATTTT. Translation: CATRRTDTQYF.

The V gene is TRBV2, the J gene TRBJ2-5; 8 positions agree with TRBD1. V was clipped by 6 bases and J by 0 bases; unmatched bases: 0. The germline V gene encodes CDR1 SNHLY and CDR2 FYNNEI. The CDR3 runs 13 residues. CDR3 nucleotide sequence: TGTGCCAGCAGGACAGGGGACCAAGAGACCCAGTACTTC. Its protein is CASRTGDQETQYF.

The CDR3 sequence: CAWSLGTRRHYEQFF. CDR3 bases: TGTGCCTGGAGTTTAGGGACTCGCCGGCACTATGAGCAGTTCTTC. The chain employs TRBV30 and TRBJ2-1; a possible D gene is TRBD2 (6 bases). The germline V gene encodes CDR1 GTSNPN and CDR2 SVGIG (reference sequence). Deletions cut 2 bases from V and 8 bases from J, with 19 bases between. CDR3 size: 15 residues. Based on the CDR3 plus reference TRBV30 and TRBJ2-1, the full variable domain is SQTIHQWPATLVQPVGSPLSLECTVEGTSNPNLYWYRQAAGRGLQLLFYSVGIGQISSEVPQNLSASRPQDRQFILSSKKLLLSDSGFYLCAWSLGTRRHYEQFFGPGTRLTVL.

This chain joins TRBV5-1 and TRBJ2-5, with TRBD1 identical over 7 bases. The CDR3 spans 14 residues. Germline V gives CDR1 SGHRS, CDR2 YFSETQ. With V trimmed by 4 bases and J by 4 bases, 7 bases remained unmatched. CDR3 DNA sequence: TGCGCCAGCAGCCCGACAGGGTGGGCAGAGACCCAGTACTTC. Its protein is CASSPTGWAETQYF.

This clonotype has a count of ten or more. V gene TRBV7-9 combines with J gene TRBJ2-3; TRBD1 matches 7 bases. CDR1 is SEHNR and CDR2 is FQNEAQ in the germline V gene (reference sequence). The trim removed 8 bases at V and 0 bases at J, leaving 14 bases unmatched. The CDR3 runs to 17 residues. The CDR3 DNA reads TGTGCCAGCGGCAGGTCGGGACAGATAATTAGCACAGATACGCAGTATTTT. Its translation: CASGRSGQIISTDTQYF.

The chain is built from TRBV7-9 and TRBJ1-4, with a weak D call TRBD1 (5 bases). V was pared by 5 bases and J by 8 bases, with 15 bases between. CDR3 length equals 14 residues. Germline V gene sequence: CDR1 SEHNR, CDR2 FQNEAQ (reference sequence). The CDR3 sequence is CASSRQTRQEKLFF. The CDR3 DNA follows: TGTGCCAGCAGCCGACAGACGAGACAGGAAAAACTGTTTTTT.

This clonotype appeared a few times. The V and J genes are TRBV15 and TRBJ1-3; D ambiguous. V lost 5 bases, J lost 0 bases, and 17 bases lay in between. This CDR3 is 17 amino acids long. The V gene's germline CDR1 is LNHNV and CDR2 YYDKDF (reference sequence). The CDR3 is CATSYWAKPDSGNTIYF. As DNA, the CDR3 is TGTGCCACCAGCTATTGGGCCAAACCGGACTCTGGAAACACCATATATTTT.

This sequence joins TRBV7-2 and TRBJ2-7; TRBD1 matches 10 bases. Germline loops: CDR1 SGHTA, CDR2 FQGNSA. This CDR3 is built from 14 residues. V gave up 5 bases and J gave up 1 base; unmatched junction bases: 2. The CDR3: CASSDRGRSYEQYF. The CDR3 DNA reads as TGTGCCAGCAGCGACAGGGGGCGATCCTACGAGCAGTACTTC.

The J gene is TRBJ1-2, the V gene TRBV11-2, with D maybe TRBD1 (6 bases). Germline V gene data show CDR1 as SGHAT and CDR2 as FQNNGV. V was shortened by 5 bases and J by 6 bases, with 13 bases between the two germline ends. This CDR3 is built from 13 residues. CDR3 in amino acids: CASSPGAGNGYTF. The CDR3 nucleotides read TGTGCCAGCAGCCCGGGGGCCGGGAATGGCTACACCTTC.

This clonotype was found many times. The chain uses TRBV5-5 and TRBJ2-7; D unresolved. Trimming cost V 5 bases and J 3 bases, with 18 bases left between them. CDR1 SGHKS and CDR2 YYEKEE come from the germline V gene (reference sequence). The CDR3 spans 15 residues. The CDR3 DNA follows: TGTGCCAGCAGATATGTGGCCAACCGCGTCTACGAGCAGTACGTC. It encodes CASRYVANRVYEQYV.

This chain uses TRBV5-1 with TRBJ1-4; no definite D call. From germline, CDR1 is SGHRS and CDR2 YFSETQ. V was clipped by 0 bases and J by 6 bases, with 12 bases between them. The CDR3 runs to 15 residues. The CDR3 spells CASSLAGSLDEKLFF. Here the CDR3 DNA reads TGCGCCAGCAGCTTGGCCGGCAGCTTGGATGAAAAACTGTTTTTT.

This clonotype was observed a handful of times. The chain employs TRBV30 and TRBJ2-3; the match to TRBD2 covers 9 bases. Germline V CDR1 and CDR2: GTSNPN, SVGIG (reference sequence). The CDR3 extends over 13 amino acids. The CDR3 DNA reads as TGTGCGGCCGGGACTAGCTCAGCAGATACGCAGTATTTT. Translated, it gives CAAGTSSADTQYF. The whole variable domain, remainder taken from reference TRBV30 and TRBJ2-3, is SQTIHQWPATLVQPVGSPLSLECTVEGTSNPNLYWYRQAAGRGLQLLFYSVGIGQISSEVPQNLSASRPQDRQFILSSKKLLLSDSGFYLCAAGTSSADTQYFGPGTRLTVL.

This clonotype was recorded at least ten times. The CDR3 coding sequence is TGTGCCACCAGTGATTTAGGGCTCTACAATGAGCAGTTCTTC. It translates to CATSDLGLYNEQFF. This chain joins TRBV24-1 and TRBJ2-1, with D uncertain. Between the trimmed V and J ends, which lost 1 base and 3 bases, there was a span of 6 bases. The CDR3 has 14 residues. CDR1 is KGHDR and CDR2 is SFDVKD in the germline V gene.

The chain joins TRBV7-3 to TRBJ2-1; no firm D call. This CDR3 has 15 residues. Germline CDR1 SGHTA, CDR2 FQGTGA. V was cut by 5 bases and J by 4 bases, with 15 bases left in between. The CDR3 loop is CASSPLGGPYNEQFF. CDR3 DNA sequence: TGTGCCAGCAGCCCTCTGGGTGGGCCGTACAATGAGCAGTTCTTC.

The table lists this clonotype with many counts. The chain uses TRBV7-2 and TRBJ2-1, with TRBD1 matching over 12 bases. Germline V gene data show CDR1 as SGHTA and CDR2 as FQGNSA. The J segment lost 7 bases and the V segment lost 3 bases, leaving 4 bases of the junction unmatched. The CDR3 spans 15 residues. The CDR3 is CASSFMGQGANEQFF. The CDR3 region has the DNA TGTGCCAGCAGCTTCATGGGACAGGGGGCGAATGAGCAGTTCTTC.

The chain links TRBV28 to TRBJ2-7; weak D call: TRBD2 (6 bases). The V gene lost 8 bases and the J gene lost 5 bases, with 22 bases spanning the gap. The length of the CDR3 is 15 residues. The V gene's germline CDR1 is MDHEN and CDR2 SYDVKM. The DNA for the CDR3 is TGTGCCAGCTCCGACGGCGGGGCAGGCAAGGACGAGCAGTACGTC. Its translation is CASSDGGAGKDEQYV.

The table lists this clonotype with many counts. This rearrangement joins TRBV28 to TRBJ1-6, with D unresolved. In germline, CDR1 is MDHEN, CDR2 SYDVKM. V lost 3 bases and J 8 bases, leaving 14 bases between the germline ends. The CDR3 extends over 15 amino acids. The CDR3 DNA is TGTGCCAGCAGTTTGGTGGGGATGGCCTATTCACCCCTCCACTTT. Translated, it gives CASSLVGMAYSPLHF.

This clonotype has ten or more counts. The chain uses TRBV24-1 and TRBJ2-3, with 15 bases matching TRBD2. CDR3 size: 18 residues. V gave up 3 bases and J gave up 3 bases; unmatched junction bases: 6. Germline V gene data show CDR1 as KGHDR and CDR2 as SFDVKD. The CDR3 bases are TGTGCCACCAGTGATCCGGGGACTAGCGGGGGGACAACAGATACGCAGTATTTT. Translating gives CATSDPGTSGGTTDTQYF.

In its sample, this clonotype was seen a few times. This chain links TRBV5-1 with TRBJ1-2; TRBD1 matches at 10 bases. Looked up from germline, CDR1 is SGHRS and CDR2 is YFSETQ. The CDR3 extends over 15 amino acids. After removal of 4 bases from V and 6 bases from J, the junction contained 9 bases not matched to a gene. CDR3 bases: TGCGCCAGCAGCCGGGACAGGGGTAATCCGGATGGCTACACCTTC. Protein product: CASSRDRGNPDGYTF.

This clonotype was seen a few times. The chain recombines TRBV4-3 with TRBJ2-1; 12 bases are shared with TRBD1. The CDR3 is 16 residues long. J gave up 8 bases and V 0 bases, and 5 bases lay outside the gene matches. Germline V gene data show CDR1 as LGHNA and CDR2 as YSLEER. The CDR3 loop is CASSQDSGQGAYEQFF. In nucleotides, the CDR3 is TGCGCCAGCAGCCAAGACTCGGGACAGGGGGCCTATGAGCAGTTCTTC.